Sequencing of this T cell receptor beta chain was carried out in a study of cytomegalovirus exposure and HLA in healthy donors. This CDR3 is 12 amino acids long. Per the germline V gene, CDR1 is SEHNR and CDR2 is FQNEAQ (reference sequence). Overall study findings and caveats: Researchers reported in a later analysis that common viral pathogens appeared linked to several top clusters. High specificity and sensitivity for cytomegalovirus status were reported for the classifier. Later analysis showed most CMV-associated TCR beta chains appearing HLA-restricted.

PCR involved 60 Vbeta and 13 Jbeta primers. Some clones are missing from TCRdb's copy, which holds only in-frame ones; the method was immunoSEQ multiplex PCR. The table has over 200,000 clones, over 80% seen once. In regard to this clone: Its target is unknown. An end of the junction does not agree with germline; a read error may underlie this.

The receptor was derived from a woman aged 40-49 years in good health and CMV-seropositive. The rearrangement joins TRBV7-9 to TRBJ1-2; D gene ambiguous. The sample taken for sequencing was PBMCs. Written as DNA, the CDR3 is TGTTCCAGCAGCTTGGGCCTATATGGCTACACCTTC. Its translation: CSSSLGLYGYTF.